This T cell receptor (beta chain) was observed in a study of esophageal squamous cell carcinoma under preoperative chemotherapy. Overall study context: TCR repertoires were profiled from both peripheral blood T cells and tumor-infiltrating lymphocytes. Study-wide findings and caveats: Tumor-infiltrating lymphocytes showed no significant post-chemotherapy TCR diversity increase, unlike peripheral T cells. Peripheral T cells migrating into the tumor appeared to partly supply post-treatment tumor-infiltrating lymphocytes.

To note about this clonotype: The antigen remains undetermined.

Time point defined: before preoperative PTX-NDP chemotherapy. Trimming cost V 1 base and J 1 base; bases outside gene matches: 6. Germline values: CDR1 SGHVS, CDR2 FQNEAQ. The CDR3 loop spans 18 amino acids. Via MiXCR, TCRdb re-called the PCR reads, giving one row per CDR3 protein. The sample records about 16,000 distinct CDR3 sequences, more than 45% being singletons. The V call is TRBV7-8, the J call TRBJ2-3, with 12 bases that match TRBD2. The clonotype was recovered from a human donor with esophageal squamous cell carcinoma. The donor label of this sample is uncertain. Sampling took place from a patient given preoperative chemotherapy. The chain's CDR3 is CASSLGKTSGRRTDTQYF. The CDR3 bases are TGTGCCAGCAGCTTAGGGAAGACTAGCGGGAGACGCACAGATACGCAGTATTTT.